These 14 T cell receptor beta chains share one sample of origin, sequenced in a study of blood T cells in healthy people across ages. The use of a sample-barcoded 5' primer and a J-beta primer mix characterized a second PCR of roughly 7 to 12 cycles. TCRdb itself ran the 5' RACE reads through MiXCR, one entry per CDR3 protein. The sample has around 800,000 distinct CDR3 sequences, about 26% seen once. These data also formed part of another study, on T cells of mothers and their children.

The sample comprised blood. Every receptor here comes from a boy under 18 in good health.

The table lists this clonotype with a few counts. CDR3 DNA: TGCAGCGTTGCCGGGACAGGGGCCTACGAGCAGTACTTC. Amino acids: CSVAGTGAYEQYF. V is TRBV29-1 and J is TRBJ2-7; 10 bases align to TRBD1. The CDR3 totals 13 residues. V was pared by 4 bases and J by 2 bases, with 2 bases of the junction left unmatched. CDR1 and CDR2 (germline): SQVTM, ANQGSEA.

The chain is built from TRBV9 and TRBJ2-1; D is possibly TRBD1 (6 bases). CDR1 and CDR2 (germline): SGDLS, YYNGEE. The V end lost 4 bases, the J end lost 4 bases, and 15 bases lay between the germline ends. The CDR3 consists of 15 residues. CDR3 sequence (DNA): TGTGCCAGCAGCTCCCTCAACAGGGAATACAATGAGCAGTTCTTC. Its translation: CASSSLNREYNEQFF.

The chain links TRBV12-1 to TRBJ1-2. TRBV12-1 is given as a pseudogene. This CDR3 is built from 12 residues. The CDR3 loop is CASSNPIGGYTF. CDR3 DNA sequence: TGTGCCAGCAGCAATCCTATCGGCGGCTACACCTTC.

The chain employs TRBV6-2 or TRBV6-3 and TRBJ2-3; 11 positions agree with TRBD2. V was pared by 2 bases and J by 4 bases, with 8 bases of the junction left unmatched. Germline CDR1 reads MNHEY; CDR2 reads SVGEGT. There are 17 residues in the CDR3. CDR3: CASSYLAGGPDADTQYF. The CDR3 DNA reads TGTGCCAGCAGTTACCTAGCGGGGGGACCGGACGCAGATACGCAGTATTTT.

Ten or more counts support this clonotype. This CDR3 is CASSSPDEKLFF. The CDR3 bases are TGTGCCAGCAGCTCGCCCGATGAAAAACTGTTTTTT. The V call is TRBV13, the J call TRBJ1-4; D ambiguous. CDR1 and CDR2 (germline): PRHDT, FYEKMQ (reference sequence). Trimming removed 4 bases at V and 6 bases at J, with 6 bases between. The length of the CDR3 is 12 residues.

This chain connects TRBV6-1 to TRBJ2-7, with D tentatively TRBD2 (5 bases). Trimming took off 7 bases at V and 5 bases at J, with 18 bases between the two ends. CDR3 size: 14 residues. Germline-derived CDR1 and CDR2 are MNHNS and SASEGT. As DNA, the CDR3 is TGTGCCAGCATTAGGGAGACTATCGTCAACGAGCAGTACTTC. The encoded protein is CASIRETIVNEQYF.

This clonotype was observed a handful of times. At one end, the junction sequence differs from germline, possibly due to a read error. The chain links TRBV28 to TRBJ2-4; 7 bases are a match to TRBD2. This CDR3 contains 15 residues. Germline V gene sequence: CDR1 MDHEN, CDR2 SYDVKM. The CDR3 sequence is CASRTSSGALNIQYF. The DNA for the CDR3 is TGCGCCAGCAGGACTTCAAGCGGGGCGCTAAACATTCAGTACTTC.

The rearrangement joins TRBV10-2 to TRBJ2-7; 12 nucleotides align to TRBD1. The CDR3 contains 15 residues. J lost 6 bases, V lost 0 bases, and 3 bases had no gene match. CDR1 is WSHSY, CDR2 SAAADI, per germline. CDR3 amino acids: CASSESRDRGREQYF. The CDR3 DNA sequence: TGCGCCAGCAGTGAGTCGAGGGACAGGGGGCGCGAGCAGTACTTC.

This clonotype occurred a few times. The chain links TRBV14 to TRBJ1-4; no reliable D call. The CDR3 totals 16 residues. Germline V gene data show CDR1 as SGHDN and CDR2 as FVKESK. V shed 4 bases and J shed 7 bases, with 19 bases lying between them. The CDR3 DNA reads TGTGCCAGCAGCCCCCTCGGCGGGTTTGAGGGTGAAAAACTGTTTTTT. As protein: CASSPLGGFEGEKLFF. Full variable domain (outside the CDR3, taken from reference TRBV14 and TRBJ1-4): EAGVTQFPSHSVIEKGQTVTLRCDPISGHDNLYWYRRVMGKEIKFLLHFVKESKQDESGMPNNRFLAERTGGTYSTLKVQPAELEDSGVYFCASSPLGGFEGEKLFFGSGTQLSVL.

The chain employs TRBV5-5 and TRBJ2-5, with 12 positions matching TRBD2. Unmatched junction bases numbered 10, after V lost 3 bases and J lost 4 bases. The CDR3 is 17 amino acids. Germline CDR1 is SGHKS and CDR2 is YYEKEE (reference sequence). As DNA, the CDR3 is TGTGCCAGCAGCTACCTAGCGGGGGGGCTGGATTCAGAGACCCAGTACTTC. Protein product: CASSYLAGGLDSETQYF.

The chain combines TRBV12-3 or TRBV12-4 with TRBJ2-7, with D maybe TRBD2 (5 bases). The V and J ends lost 3 bases and 4 bases respectively, with 13 bases between them. CDR3 length: 14 residues. CDR3 residues: CASSFRGRKYEQYF. The CDR3 bases are TGTGCCAGCAGTTTCCGGGGAAGAAAGTACGAGCAGTACTTC.

This clonotype turned up a few times. CDR3 amino acids: CASSLLGLAGGKRYEQYF. Here the CDR3 DNA reads TGTGCCAGCAGCCTCCTGGGACTAGCGGGGGGGAAGCGCTACGAGCAGTACTTC. The rearrangement joins TRBV7-2 to TRBJ2-5; TRBD2 aligns across 16 bases. The J call may be wrong; the DNA end is better matched by TRBJ2-7. Germline CDR1 and CDR2: SGHTA and FQGNSA. This CDR3 has 18 amino acids.

In its sample, this clonotype was seen once. The chain recombines TRBV28 with TRBJ2-7; D ambiguous. Deletions cut 7 bases from V and 0 bases from J, with 13 bases between. This CDR3 is 14 amino acids long. Germline CDR1 is MDHEN and CDR2 is SYDVKM. The CDR3 bases are TGTGCCAGCACCCAGCGTCTGAACTCCTACGAGCAGTACTTC. Translated, it gives CASTQRLNSYEQYF.

This clonotype was recorded a few times. The V gene is TRBV27, the J gene TRBJ2-5; 14 nucleotides agree with TRBD2. The DNA end is more similar to TRBJ2-7, so the J call may be wrong. The CDR3 contains 15 residues. Per the germline V gene, CDR1 is MNHEY and CDR2 is SMNVEV (reference sequence). Here the CDR3 reads CASPRGLAGVYEQYF. DNA for the CDR3: TGTGCCAGCCCAAGGGGACTAGCGGGGGTCTACGAGCAGTACTTC.